This TCR beta chain was captured by sequencing in a study of cytomegalovirus exposure and HLA in healthy donors. Generated by immunoSEQ multiplex PCR, the TCRdb table keeps only in-frame clones and is missing some. The table has tens of thousands of clones, 95% to 98% seen once; the top ten hold about 1.5%. This CDR3 region has 15 residues. Germline CDR1 reads MNHEY; CDR2 reads SMNVEV (reference sequence). After removal of 2 bases from V and 7 bases from J, the junction contained 4 bases not matched to a gene. J is TRBJ2-2 and V is TRBV27, with 10 bases aligning to TRBD2. The clonotype originates from a woman aged 18-29 years in good health and CMV-seropositive. Input material: PBMCs. CDR3 loop: CASSLSGRAGGELFF. DNA of the CDR3: TGTGCCAGCAGTTTAAGCGGGAGGGCTGGCGGGGAGCTGTTTTTT.